The next 31 T cell receptor beta chains were all read from a single sample in a study of shared clonotypes between healthy human individuals. Libraries were prepared by immunoSEQ multiplex PCR; TCRdb keeps only in-frame clonotypes and omits some of them. This table holds over a million clones, around 82% found once. The sample comprised memory CD4+ T cells from PBMCs. Specified subset: CD45RA-negative fraction. The source is a man between 18 and 35 years old in good health. Some clones in this sample may be carry-over from other donors' samples.

This chain uses TRBV28 with TRBJ2-2; TRBD2 agrees at 7 bases. This CDR3 is built from 14 residues. CDR1 is MDHEN and CDR2 is SYDVKM in the germline V gene. With V trimmed by 6 bases and J by 6 bases, 7 bases remained unmatched. CDR3 loop: CASSPPGGAGELFF. The DNA for the CDR3 is TGTGCCAGCAGCCCACCGGGGGGAGCCGGGGAGCTGTTTTTT.

The rearrangement joins TRBV6-5 to TRBJ1-2, with D possibly matching TRBD1 (5 bases). Germline CDR1 reads MNHEY; CDR2 reads SVGAGI. This CDR3 has 12 residues. Trimming stripped 6 bases from V and 7 bases from J, with 12 bases between. CDR3 in DNA: TGTGCCAGCAGGATCCAGGGAAGTGGCTACACCTTC. Amino acid sequence: CASRIQGSGYTF.

V and J are TRBV10-3 and TRBJ2-5, with TRBD2 matching over 9 bases. CDR3 length: 15 amino acids. Unmatched junction bases numbered 6, after V lost 3 bases and J lost 4 bases. Germline V gives CDR1 ENHRY, CDR2 SYGVKD. CDR3 residues: CAISDSGGRGETQYF. CDR3 nucleotides: TGTGCCATCAGTGACAGCGGCGGGAGGGGAGAGACCCAGTACTTC.

The chain uses TRBV5-1 and TRBJ2-1, with 9 bases identical to TRBD2. Looked up from germline, CDR1 is SGHRS and CDR2 is YFSETQ. The CDR3 is made up of 15 amino acids. Germline trimming cut 2 bases from V and 5 bases from J; bases unmatched to any gene: 5. CDR3 sequence reads: CASSFVLAGNNEQFF. The CDR3 nucleotides read TGCGCCAGCAGCTTCGTGCTAGCGGGAAACAATGAGCAGTTCTTC.

This chain's CDR3 is CATSRDAPGLAGVEQYF. The CDR3 nucleotides read TGTGCCACCAGCAGAGACGCCCCGGGACTAGCGGGAGTGGAGCAGTACTTC. The chain uses TRBV15 and TRBJ2-7; TRBD2 matches at 14 bases. Looked up from germline, CDR1 is LNHNV and CDR2 is YYDKDF (reference sequence). V trimming: 0 bases; J trimming: 7 bases; junction bases outside the gene matches: 8. The CDR3 totals 17 residues.

The rearrangement links TRBV2 to TRBJ2-5; the D gene is possibly TRBD1 (5 bases). CDR1 is SNHLY and CDR2 is FYNNEI in the germline V gene. With 9 bases removed from V and 1 base from J, the gap between germline ends came to 15 bases. CDR3 length: 14 amino acids. CDR3 DNA: TGTGCCAGTAATAGAAGACAGACCCAAGAGACCCAGTACTTC. Translation gives CASNRRQTQETQYF.

Of note for this clone: The same CDR3 is also encoded by other DNA sequences in this sample. The chain combines TRBV5-1 with TRBJ2-2; D remains ambiguous. Trimming left V 0 bases short and J 2 bases short, with 5 bases between. The CDR3 totals 14 residues. Germline CDR1 reads SGHRS; CDR2 reads YFSETQ. CDR3 nucleotides: TGCGCCAGCAGCTTGGGGTCAAACACCGGGGAGCTGTTTTTT. Translating gives CASSLGSNTGELFF.

The chain employs TRBV10-3 and TRBJ2-7; D gene ambiguous. Per germline, CDR1 ENHRY and CDR2 SYGVKD. The CDR3 is made up of 12 amino acids. Trimming left V 2 bases short and J 5 bases short, with 7 bases between. The CDR3 DNA follows: TGTGCCATCAGTGAGCCGTGGAACGAGCAGTACTTC. This encodes CAISEPWNEQYF.

The J gene is TRBJ2-5, the V gene TRBV15, with TRBD2 identical over 8 bases. This CDR3 spans 15 amino acids. CDR1 LNHNV and CDR2 YYDKDF come from the germline V gene (reference sequence). Germline trimming cut 6 bases from V and 5 bases from J; bases unmatched to any gene: 11. The DNA of the CDR3 is TGTGCCACCAGTCGGACGGGAGGGGCCCATGAGACCCAGTACTTC. Its protein product is CATSRTGGAHETQYF. The whole variable domain, filled in from reference TRBV15 and TRBJ2-5, reads DAMVIQNPRYQVTQFGKPVTLSCSQTLNHNVMYWYQQKSSQAPKLLFHYYDKDFNNEADTPDNFQSRRPNTSFCFLDIRSPGLGDTAMYLCATSRTGGAHETQYFGPGTRLLVL.

This rearrangement joins TRBV28 to TRBJ1-5; D uncertain. The CDR3 is made up of 16 amino acids. Germline assignment: CDR1 MDHEN and CDR2 SYDVKM. Between the trimmed V and J ends, which lost 5 bases and 0 bases, there was a span of 14 bases. The CDR3 DNA reads TGTGCCAGCAGTGGACCGAGTTTTTATAGCAATCAGCCCCAGCATTTT. Protein sequence: CASSGPSFYSNQPQHF.

The J gene is TRBJ2-7, the V gene TRBV20-1; D gene ambiguous. The V and J ends lost 8 bases and 9 bases respectively, with 8 bases between them. CDR1 and CDR2 (germline): DFQATT, SNEGSKA (reference sequence). CDR3 length: 8 amino acids. This CDR3 reads CSPYRQYF. The CDR3 nucleotides read TGCAGTCCATATCGGCAGTACTTC.

The rearrangement uses TRBV9 and TRBJ2-1; 10 bases line up with TRBD2. The CDR3 spans 17 residues. Germline V gene lookup returns CDR1 SGDLS and CDR2 YYNGEE. The V gene end was trimmed by 0 bases and the J gene end by 0 bases; junction bases not matched to a gene: 3. The CDR3 loop is CASSVGAGGYSYNEQFF. The CDR3 region has the DNA TGTGCCAGCAGCGTAGGAGCGGGAGGGTACTCCTACAATGAGCAGTTCTTC.

This chain joins TRBV5-5 and TRBJ2-1; no clear D. The CDR3 contains 12 residues. CDR1 is SGHKS, CDR2 YYEKEE, per germline (reference sequence). Trimming took 4 bases from V and 8 from J, leaving 10 bases between them. CDR3: CASSLLLHEQFF. The DNA of the CDR3 is TGTGCCAGCAGCCTTCTGCTTCATGAGCAGTTCTTC.

This chain joins TRBV4-3 and TRBJ2-3; possible D gene TRBD2, 5 bases. CDR3 size: 14 residues. The V and J ends lost 4 bases and 0 bases respectively, with 8 bases between them. The germline CDR1 and CDR2 sequences are LGHNA and YSLEER. The DNA of the CDR3 is TGCGCCAGCAGCCGTAGCGACAGCACAGATACGCAGTATTTT. Translation: CASSRSDSTDTQYF.

This chain links TRBV5-1 with TRBJ1-1; weak D call: TRBD1 (5 bases). This CDR3 comprises 15 residues. The germline CDR1 and CDR2 sequences are SGHRS and YFSETQ. V lost 1 base to trimming and J lost 0 bases, with 10 bases between them. The chain's CDR3 is CASSLYPGLNTEAFF. CDR3 nucleotide sequence: TGCGCCAGCAGCTTGTATCCAGGGTTGAACACTGAAGCTTTCTTT.

V and J are TRBV7-2 and TRBJ1-1; D is possibly TRBD1 (6 bases). The ends were cut back, 4 bases at V and 4 bases at J, with 13 bases in the middle. CDR3 length: 14 amino acids. Germline CDR1 reads SGHTA; CDR2 reads FQGNSA. The CDR3 bases are TGTGCCAGCAGCTCACAGGGAGGAGGCACTGAAGCTTTCTTT. Protein product: CASSSQGGGTEAFF.

A remark on this clone: A much larger clone differs from this one at a single base, so this may be a read error. The sample holds other DNA sequences that translate to the same CDR3. The chain combines TRBV2 with TRBJ2-3; D gene unclear. Germline V CDR1 and CDR2: SNHLY, FYNNEI. CDR3 length: 14 residues. The CDR3 DNA is TGTGCCAGTAGTGAAGCCCCTTACACAGATACGCAGTATTTT. This sequence encodes CASSEAPYTDTQYF.

The chain carries TRBV11-2 and TRBJ2-1; no firm D call. The germline CDR1 and CDR2 sequences are SGHAT and FQNNGV. The CDR3 covers 15 residues. V was clipped by 7 bases and J by 0 bases, with 13 bases between them. This chain's CDR3 is CASNSFGSSYNEQFF. The DNA for the CDR3 is TGTGCCAGCAACTCTTTTGGAAGCTCCTACAATGAGCAGTTCTTC.

The V gene is TRBV11-2, the J gene TRBJ2-1; 9 positions agree with TRBD2. J lost 7 bases, V lost 1 base, and 5 bases had no gene match. CDR3 size: 15 residues. Looked up from germline, CDR1 is SGHAT and CDR2 is FQNNGV. This chain's CDR3 is CASSLAVAGANEQFF. In nucleotides, the CDR3 is TGTGCCAGCAGCTTAGCGGTAGCGGGAGCTAATGAGCAGTTCTTC.

This sequence joins TRBV13 and TRBJ2-3, with D possibly being TRBD2 (6 bases). From germline, CDR1 is PRHDT and CDR2 FYEKMQ (reference sequence). Trimming pared 5 bases from V and 4 bases from J, leaving 10 bases between. This CDR3 has 13 residues. The CDR3 DNA sequence: TGTGCCAGCAGCCCCACTAGCCCAGATACGCAGTATTTT. Encoded protein: CASSPTSPDTQYF.

V is TRBV7-9 and J is TRBJ1-1, with D perhaps matching TRBD1 (5 bases). Germline loops: CDR1 SEHNR, CDR2 FQNEAQ (reference sequence). This CDR3 region has 18 residues. The V end was cut by 5 bases, the J end by 0 bases, with 22 bases between. This chain's CDR3 is CASSTLPTAPALNTEAFF. DNA for the CDR3: TGTGCCAGCAGCACACTCCCGACAGCTCCCGCCCTGAACACTGAAGCTTTCTTT.

The chain couples TRBV5-1 to TRBJ2-5; the match to TRBD1 covers 9 bases. From germline, CDR1 is SGHRS and CDR2 YFSETQ. The junction had 7 bases not matched to a gene; V was cut back by 4 bases and J by 6 bases. CDR3 length: 14 amino acids. The chain's CDR3 is CASSPTGGRKTQYF. CDR3 DNA: TGCGCCAGCAGCCCTACAGGGGGCCGAAAGACCCAGTACTTC.

This clone showed up just a few times. The same CDR3 arises from other DNA sequences in this sample as well. The chain combines TRBV29-1 with TRBJ2-7, with 12 bases identical to TRBD1. J gave up 7 bases and V 1 base, and 5 bases lay outside the gene matches. The CDR3 extends over 14 amino acids. Germline V gene sequence: CDR1 SQVTM, CDR2 ANQGSEA. CDR3: CSVEGGQGASEQYF. The CDR3 DNA reads as TGCAGCGTTGAAGGGGGACAGGGGGCGTCTGAGCAGTACTTC.

The V gene is TRBV27, the J gene TRBJ1-5; weak D call: TRBD1 (5 bases). The CDR3 runs to 17 residues. Germline values: CDR1 MNHEY, CDR2 SMNVEV (reference sequence). Trimming pared 2 bases from V and 3 bases from J, leaving 17 bases between. The CDR3 loop is CASSLSIQGVFNQPQHF. The CDR3 nucleotides read TGTGCCAGCAGTTTAAGTATCCAGGGAGTCTTCAATCAGCCCCAGCATTTT.

The V gene is TRBV30, the J gene TRBJ1-4, with TRBD1 as a possible D gene (5 bases). Trimming pared 8 bases from V and 7 bases from J, leaving 11 bases between. The CDR3 extends over 11 amino acids. The germline V gene has CDR1 GTSNPN and CDR2 SVGIG (reference sequence). The CDR3 protein is CAGGELEKLFF. The CDR3 DNA reads TGTGCCGGGGGGGAGCTTGAAAAACTGTTTTTT.

This clone was detected only a few times. The CDR3 loop is CASSFPGHQFYGYTF. DNA for the CDR3: TGTGCCAGCAGCTTCCCGGGACACCAGTTTTATGGCTACACCTTC. The chain has TRBV5-8 and TRBJ1-2, with D maybe TRBD1 (6 bases). The germline CDR1 and CDR2 sequences are SGHTS and YDEGEE. The CDR3 length is 15 residues. The ends were cut back, 2 bases at V and 5 bases at J, with 16 bases in the middle.

The rearrangement links TRBV5-6 to TRBJ2-1; 7 nucleotides line up with TRBD1. J lost 12 bases, V lost 2 bases, and 14 bases had no gene match. This CDR3 has 15 amino acids. Germline assignment: CDR1 SGHDT and CDR2 YYEEEE. CDR3 coding DNA: TGTGCCAGCAGCTTTGGCGCGAGGGGGCCCCAAGTGCAGTTCTTC. It encodes CASSFGARGPQVQFF.

In its sample, this clone was seen once. V and J are TRBV19 and TRBJ2-7; D perhaps matches TRBD1 (5 bases). This CDR3 is built from 14 residues. V lost 5 bases, J lost 0 bases, and 11 bases lay in between. Germline V gives CDR1 LNHDA, CDR2 SQIVND (reference sequence). The CDR3 sequence is CASSVQVSSYEQYF. Written as DNA, the CDR3 is TGTGCCAGTAGTGTACAGGTCAGCTCCTACGAGCAGTACTTC.

This clone was recorded only once. The chain employs TRBV28 and TRBJ2-3; TRBD1 or TRBD2 may be the D gene (6 bases each). The CDR3 consists of 12 residues. Germline loops: CDR1 MDHEN, CDR2 SYDVKM. Trimming removed 5 bases at V and 13 bases at J, with 16 bases between. The CDR3 reads CASSEGGSVKYF. In DNA, the CDR3 is TGTGCCAGCAGTGAAGGGGGGAGTGTCAAGTATTTT.

The chain combines TRBV29-1 with TRBJ2-7, with 14 bases aligning to TRBD2. With 4 bases clipped from V and 3 bases from J, the junction kept 2 bases outside the gene matches. Per the germline V gene, CDR1 is SQVTM and CDR2 is ANQGSEA. The CDR3 loop spans 14 amino acids. In DNA form, the CDR3 reads TGCAGCGTTGCGGGGACTAGCGGGGGCTACGAGCAGTACTTC. It codes for CSVAGTSGGYEQYF.

A single count supports this clone. V and J are TRBV7-2 and TRBJ2-1; TRBD2 agrees at 14 bases. V lost 5 bases, J lost 9 bases, and 6 bases stayed unmatched. The V gene's germline CDR1 is SGHTA and CDR2 FQGNSA. The CDR3 is made up of 15 amino acids. CDR3 loop: CASSETSGRAGEQFF. The CDR3 DNA sequence: TGTGCCAGCAGCGAGACTAGCGGGAGGGCAGGTGAGCAGTTCTTC.